This T cell receptor (beta chain) was found in a study of early T cells in non-severe SARS-CoV-2 infection. Study-wide background: The chains were unpaired, and the sequenced material was bulk RNA from unsorted whole blood. Study results and caveats: Anti-spike CD8 responses were favored by VDJdb matching, which missed private and CD4 specificities.

This clonotype occurred many times. The antigen is not known. The TCR library protocol was used to attach unique molecular identifiers. These identifiers were attached to individual cDNA molecules. TCRdb reanalysed the 5' RACE reads using MiXCR and keeps one entry per CDR3 protein. The table records about 30,000 distinct CDR3 sequences, around 5.9% of them present only once. Deletions cut 7 bases from V and 9 bases from J, with 19 bases between. The germline gives CDR1 SNHLY, CDR2 FYNNEI. This CDR3 is 14 amino acids long. This receptor was identified in an adult who was a healthcare worker with PCR-confirmed SARS-CoV-2 infection or an uninfected control (not recorded which). The rearrangement uses TRBV2 and TRBJ2-1, with D perhaps matching TRBD1 (6 bases). The sequencing sample was made of whole blood. CDR3 loop: CASNDRPGRGEQFF. CDR3 in DNA: TGTGCCAGCAATGACAGGCCTGGCCGGGGTGAGCAGTTCTTC.